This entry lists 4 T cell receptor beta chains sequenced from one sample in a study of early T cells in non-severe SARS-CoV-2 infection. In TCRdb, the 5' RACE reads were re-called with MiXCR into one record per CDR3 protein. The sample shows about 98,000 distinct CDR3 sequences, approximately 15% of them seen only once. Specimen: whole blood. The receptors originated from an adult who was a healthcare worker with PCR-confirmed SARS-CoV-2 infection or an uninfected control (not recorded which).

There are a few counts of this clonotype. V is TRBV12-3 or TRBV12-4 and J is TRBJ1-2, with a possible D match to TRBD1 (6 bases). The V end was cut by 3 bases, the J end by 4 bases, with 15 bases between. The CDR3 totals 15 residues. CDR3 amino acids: CASSLGAGHLYGYTF. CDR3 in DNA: TGTGCCAGCAGTTTGGGTGCGGGACATCTCTATGGCTACACCTTC.

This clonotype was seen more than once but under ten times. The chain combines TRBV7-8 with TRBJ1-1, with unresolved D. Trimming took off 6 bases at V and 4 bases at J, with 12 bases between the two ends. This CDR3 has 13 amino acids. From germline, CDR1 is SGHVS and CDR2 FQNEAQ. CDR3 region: CASSPDGSTEAFF. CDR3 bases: TGTGCCAGCAGTCCTGACGGGTCCACTGAAGCTTTCTTT.

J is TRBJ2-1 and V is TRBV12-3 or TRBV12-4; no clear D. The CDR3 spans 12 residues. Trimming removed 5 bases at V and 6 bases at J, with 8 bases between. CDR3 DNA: TGTGCCAGCAGTATAAGTATCAATGAGCAGTTCTTC. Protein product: CASSISINEQFF.

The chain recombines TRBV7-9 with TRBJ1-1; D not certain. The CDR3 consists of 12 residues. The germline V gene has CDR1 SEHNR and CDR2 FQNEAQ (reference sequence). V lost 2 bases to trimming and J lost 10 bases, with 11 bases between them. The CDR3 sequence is CASSLLLVGAFF. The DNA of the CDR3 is TGTGCCAGCAGCTTACTTTTAGTGGGAGCTTTCTTT.